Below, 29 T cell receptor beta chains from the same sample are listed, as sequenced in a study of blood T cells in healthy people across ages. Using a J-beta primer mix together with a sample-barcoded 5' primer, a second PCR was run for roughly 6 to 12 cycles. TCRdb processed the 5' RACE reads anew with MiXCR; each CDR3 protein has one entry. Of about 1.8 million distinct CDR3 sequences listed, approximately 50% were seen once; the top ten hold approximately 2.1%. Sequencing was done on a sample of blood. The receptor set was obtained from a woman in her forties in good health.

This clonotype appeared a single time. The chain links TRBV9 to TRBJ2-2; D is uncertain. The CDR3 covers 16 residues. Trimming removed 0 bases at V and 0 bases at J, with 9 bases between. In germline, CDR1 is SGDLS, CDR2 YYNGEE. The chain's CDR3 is CASSVANRPNTGELFF. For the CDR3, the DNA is TGTGCCAGCAGCGTAGCCAACAGACCGAACACCGGGGAGCTGTTTTTT.

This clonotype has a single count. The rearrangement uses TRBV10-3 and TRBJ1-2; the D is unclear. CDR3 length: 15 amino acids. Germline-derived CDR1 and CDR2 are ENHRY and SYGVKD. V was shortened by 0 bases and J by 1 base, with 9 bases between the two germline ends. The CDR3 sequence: CAISESAGFNYGYTF. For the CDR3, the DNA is TGTGCCATCAGTGAGTCGGCGGGGTTTAACTATGGCTACACCTTC.

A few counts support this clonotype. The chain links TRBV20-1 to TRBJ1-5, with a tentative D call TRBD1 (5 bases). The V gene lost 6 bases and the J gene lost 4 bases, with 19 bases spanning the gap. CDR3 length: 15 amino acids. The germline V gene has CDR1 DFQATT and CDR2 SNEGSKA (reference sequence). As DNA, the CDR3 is TGCAGTGCCTATGAGGGAGGGGCAGGGAATCAGCCCCAGCATTTT. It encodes CSAYEGGAGNQPQHF.

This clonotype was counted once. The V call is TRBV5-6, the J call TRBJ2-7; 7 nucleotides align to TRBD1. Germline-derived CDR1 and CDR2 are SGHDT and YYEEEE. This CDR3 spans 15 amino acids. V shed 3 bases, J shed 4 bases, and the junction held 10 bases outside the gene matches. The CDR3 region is CASSSRDRPLYEQYF. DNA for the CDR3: TGTGCCAGCAGCTCCCGGGACAGACCACTTTACGAGCAGTACTTC.

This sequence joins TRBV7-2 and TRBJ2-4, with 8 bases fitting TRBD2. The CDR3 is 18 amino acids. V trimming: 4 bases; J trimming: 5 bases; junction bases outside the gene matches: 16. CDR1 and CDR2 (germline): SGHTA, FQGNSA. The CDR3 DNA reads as TGTGCCAGCAGCTCCCGCCCGGTTAGCGGGGTAAAGCAAAACATTCAGTACTTC. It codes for CASSSRPVSGVKQNIQYF. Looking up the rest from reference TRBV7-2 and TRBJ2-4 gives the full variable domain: GAGVSQSPSNKVTEKGKDVELRCDPISGHTALYWYRQSLGQGLEFLIYFQGNSAPDKSGLPSDRFSAERTGGSVSTLTIQRTQQEDSAVYLCASSSRPVSGVKQNIQYFGAGTRLSVL.

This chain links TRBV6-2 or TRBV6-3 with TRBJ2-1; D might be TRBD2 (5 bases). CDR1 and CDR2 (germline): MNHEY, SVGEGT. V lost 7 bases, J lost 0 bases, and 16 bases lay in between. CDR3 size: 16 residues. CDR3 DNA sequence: TGTGCCAGCACCCTCTTCTCTAGCCCCTCCTACAATGAGCAGTTCTTC. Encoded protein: CASTLFSSPSYNEQFF.

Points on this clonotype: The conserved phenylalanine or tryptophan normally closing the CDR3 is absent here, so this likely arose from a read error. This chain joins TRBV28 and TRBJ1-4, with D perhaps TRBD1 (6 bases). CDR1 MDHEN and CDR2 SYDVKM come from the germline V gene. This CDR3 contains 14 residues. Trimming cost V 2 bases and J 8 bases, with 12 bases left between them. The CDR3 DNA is TGTGCCAGCAGTTTAGGGGGCGCAGGCGAAAAACTGTTTGTT. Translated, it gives CASSLGGAGEKLFV.

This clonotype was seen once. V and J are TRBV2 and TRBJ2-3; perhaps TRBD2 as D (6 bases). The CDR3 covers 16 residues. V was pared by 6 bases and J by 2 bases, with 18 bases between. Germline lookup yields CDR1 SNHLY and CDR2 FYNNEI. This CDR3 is CASRRQAGTYTDTQYF. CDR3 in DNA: TGTGCCAGCAGGCGCCAGGCAGGGACTTACACAGATACGCAGTATTTT.

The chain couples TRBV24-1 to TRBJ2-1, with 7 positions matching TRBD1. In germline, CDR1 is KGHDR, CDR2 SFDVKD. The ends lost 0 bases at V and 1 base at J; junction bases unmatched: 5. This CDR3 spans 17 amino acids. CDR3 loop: CATSDLNGDSSYNEQFF. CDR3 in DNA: TGTGCCACCAGTGATTTGAATGGGGACAGTTCCTACAATGAGCAGTTCTTC.

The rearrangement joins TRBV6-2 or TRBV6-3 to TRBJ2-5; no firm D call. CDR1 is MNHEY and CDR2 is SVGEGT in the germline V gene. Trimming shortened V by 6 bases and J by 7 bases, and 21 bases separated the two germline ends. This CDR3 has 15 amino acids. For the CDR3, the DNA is TGTGCCAGCAGCCATCGGTTAGCAGGATCGGCGACCCAGTACTTC. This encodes CASSHRLAGSATQYF.

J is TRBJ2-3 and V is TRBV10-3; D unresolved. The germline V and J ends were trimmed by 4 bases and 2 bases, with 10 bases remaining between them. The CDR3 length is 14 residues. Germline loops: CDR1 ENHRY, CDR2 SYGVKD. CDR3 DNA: TGTGCCATCAGTGTGTGGCCACACACAGATACGCAGTATTTT. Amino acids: CAISVWPHTDTQYF.

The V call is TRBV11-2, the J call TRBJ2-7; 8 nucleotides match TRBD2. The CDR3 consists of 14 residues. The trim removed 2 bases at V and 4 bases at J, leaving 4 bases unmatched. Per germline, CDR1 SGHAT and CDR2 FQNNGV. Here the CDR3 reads CASSLLGLDYEQYF. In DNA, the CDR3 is TGTGCCAGCAGCTTACTGGGACTAGATTACGAGCAGTACTTC.

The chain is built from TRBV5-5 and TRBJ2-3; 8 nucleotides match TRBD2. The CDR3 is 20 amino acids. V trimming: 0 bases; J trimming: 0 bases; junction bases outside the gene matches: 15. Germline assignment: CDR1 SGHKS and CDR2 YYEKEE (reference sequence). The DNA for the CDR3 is TGTGCCAGCAGCTTGGGATCTCCGGGGGGGGCCCTTTCAAGCACAGATACGCAGTATTTT. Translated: CASSLGSPGGALSSTDTQYF. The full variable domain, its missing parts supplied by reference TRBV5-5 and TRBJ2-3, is DAGVTQSPTHLIKTRGQQVTLRCSPISGHKSVSWYQQVLGQGPQFIFQYYEKEERGRGNFPDRFSARQFPNYSSELNVNALLLGDSALYLCASSLGSPGGALSSTDTQYFGPGTRLTVL.

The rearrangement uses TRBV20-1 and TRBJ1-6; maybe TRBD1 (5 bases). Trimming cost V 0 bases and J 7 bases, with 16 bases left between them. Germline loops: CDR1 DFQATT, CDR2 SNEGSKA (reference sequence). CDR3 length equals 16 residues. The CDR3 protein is CSARDVQGGSNSPLHF. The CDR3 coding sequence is TGCAGTGCTAGAGATGTCCAGGGTGGTTCGAATTCACCCCTCCACTTT.

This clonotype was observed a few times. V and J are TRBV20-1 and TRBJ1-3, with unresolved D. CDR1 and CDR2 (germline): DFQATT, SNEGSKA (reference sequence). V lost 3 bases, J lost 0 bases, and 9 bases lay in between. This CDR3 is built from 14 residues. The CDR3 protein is CSASRGFSGNTIYF. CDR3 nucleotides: TGCAGTGCTAGCCGGGGATTCTCTGGAAACACCATATATTTT.

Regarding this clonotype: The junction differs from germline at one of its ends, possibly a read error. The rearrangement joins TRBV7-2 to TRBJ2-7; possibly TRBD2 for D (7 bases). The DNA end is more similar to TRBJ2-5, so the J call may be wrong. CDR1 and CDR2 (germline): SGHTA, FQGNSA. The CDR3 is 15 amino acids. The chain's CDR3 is CASSFLWGGAETQYF. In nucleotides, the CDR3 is TGCGCCAGCAGCTTCCTTTGGGGGGGGGCTGAGACCCAGTACTTC.

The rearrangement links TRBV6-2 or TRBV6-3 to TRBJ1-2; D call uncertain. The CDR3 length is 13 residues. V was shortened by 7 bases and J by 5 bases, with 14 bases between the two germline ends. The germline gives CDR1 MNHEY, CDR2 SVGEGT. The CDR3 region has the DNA TGTGCCAGCACCAGGAGTACCACTTATGGCTACACCTTC. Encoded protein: CASTRSTTYGYTF.

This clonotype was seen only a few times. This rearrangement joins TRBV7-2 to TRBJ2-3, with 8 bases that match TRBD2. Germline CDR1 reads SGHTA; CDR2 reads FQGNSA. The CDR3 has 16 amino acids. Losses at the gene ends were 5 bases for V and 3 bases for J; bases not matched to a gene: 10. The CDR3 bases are TGTGCCAGCAGCCCCACGGGGGGGTCCGGGACAGATACGCAGTATTTT. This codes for CASSPTGGSGTDTQYF.

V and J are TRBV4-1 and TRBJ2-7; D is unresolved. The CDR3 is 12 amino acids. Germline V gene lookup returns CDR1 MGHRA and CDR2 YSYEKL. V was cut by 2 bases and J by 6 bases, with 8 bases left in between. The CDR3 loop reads CASSQSPCEQYF. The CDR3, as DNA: TGCGCCAGCAGCCAATCTCCCTGCGAGCAGTACTTC.

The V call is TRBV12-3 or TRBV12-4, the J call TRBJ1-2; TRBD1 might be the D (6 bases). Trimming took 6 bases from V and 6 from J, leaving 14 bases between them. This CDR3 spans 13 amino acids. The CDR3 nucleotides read TGTGCCAGCAGCACTACAGGGTCGCATGGCTACACCTTC. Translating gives CASSTTGSHGYTF.

The CDR3 loop is CSARDRGTPQTQYF. CDR3 DNA: TGCAGTGCTAGAGATCGAGGGACACCTCAGACCCAGTACTTC. The V and J genes are TRBV20-1 and TRBJ2-5, with D perhaps matching TRBD1 (6 bases). Germline V gives CDR1 DFQATT, CDR2 SNEGSKA (reference sequence). The V and J ends lost 0 bases and 6 bases respectively, with 14 bases between them. The CDR3 loop spans 14 amino acids.

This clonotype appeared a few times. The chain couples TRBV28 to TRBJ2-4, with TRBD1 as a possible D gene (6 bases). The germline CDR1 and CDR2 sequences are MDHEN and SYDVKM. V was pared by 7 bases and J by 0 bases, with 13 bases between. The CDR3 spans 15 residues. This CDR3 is CASKSQGIAKNIQYF. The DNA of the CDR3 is TGTGCCAGCAAAAGTCAGGGGATAGCCAAAAACATTCAGTACTTC. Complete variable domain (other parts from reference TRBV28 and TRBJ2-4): DVKVTQSSRYLVKRTGEKVFLECVQDMDHENMFWYRQDPGLGLRLIYFSYDVKMKEKGDIPEGYSVSREKKERFSLILESASTNQTSMYLCASKSQGIAKNIQYFGAGTRLSVL.

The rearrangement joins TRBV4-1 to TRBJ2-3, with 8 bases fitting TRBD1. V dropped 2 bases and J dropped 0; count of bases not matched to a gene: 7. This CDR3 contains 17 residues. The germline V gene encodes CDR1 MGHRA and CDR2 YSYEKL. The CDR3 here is CASSQPDRGDSTDTQYF. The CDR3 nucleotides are TGCGCCAGCAGCCAACCTGACAGGGGAGATAGCACAGATACGCAGTATTTT.

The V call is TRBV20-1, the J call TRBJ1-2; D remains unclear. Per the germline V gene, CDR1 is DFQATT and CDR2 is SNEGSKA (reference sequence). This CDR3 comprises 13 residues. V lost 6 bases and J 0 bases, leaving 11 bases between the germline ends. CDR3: CSASHGANYGYTF. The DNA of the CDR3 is TGCAGTGCCAGCCACGGAGCTAACTATGGCTACACCTTC.

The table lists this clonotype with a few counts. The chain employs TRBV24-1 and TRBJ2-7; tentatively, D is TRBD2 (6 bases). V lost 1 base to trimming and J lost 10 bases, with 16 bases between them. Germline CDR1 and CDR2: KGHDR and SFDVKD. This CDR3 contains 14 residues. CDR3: CATSDFGHEEGQYF. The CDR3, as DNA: TGTGCCACCAGTGATTTCGGACATGAGGAGGGTCAGTACTTC.

CDR3 amino acids: CASSYSIGQGAVYEQYF. In nucleotides, the CDR3 is TGTGCCAGCAGTTACTCGATAGGCCAGGGGGCAGTCTACGAGCAGTACTTC. This chain connects TRBV6-2 or TRBV6-3 to TRBJ2-7; TRBD1 agrees at 8 bases. Germline trimming cut 0 bases from V and 3 bases from J; bases unmatched to any gene: 10. The CDR3 runs to 17 residues. The germline gives CDR1 MNHEY, CDR2 SVGEGT.

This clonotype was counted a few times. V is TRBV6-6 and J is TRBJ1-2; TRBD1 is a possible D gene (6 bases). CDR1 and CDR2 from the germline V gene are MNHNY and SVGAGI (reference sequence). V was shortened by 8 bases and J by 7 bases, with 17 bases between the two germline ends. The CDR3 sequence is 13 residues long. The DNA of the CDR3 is TGTGCCAGCGGGTCAGGGGATGTACGTGGCTACACCTTC. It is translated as CASGSGDVRGYTF.

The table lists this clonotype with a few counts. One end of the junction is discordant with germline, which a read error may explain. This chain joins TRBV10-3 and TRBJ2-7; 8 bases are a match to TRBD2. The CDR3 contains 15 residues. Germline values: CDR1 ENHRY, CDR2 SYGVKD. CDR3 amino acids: CAISAVAGRSYEQYF. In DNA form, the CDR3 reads TGTGCCATCAGTGCCGTAGCGGGGCGCTCCTATGAGCAGTACTTC.

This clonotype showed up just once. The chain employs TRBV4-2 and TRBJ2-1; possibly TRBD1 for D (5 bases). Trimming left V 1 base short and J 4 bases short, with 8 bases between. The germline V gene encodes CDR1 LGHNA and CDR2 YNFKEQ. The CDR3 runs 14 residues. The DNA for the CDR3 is TGTGCCAGCAGCCAAGGAGACAGATACAATGAGCAGTTCTTC. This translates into CASSQGDRYNEQFF.